Listed below are T cell receptor beta chains from one sample, sequenced in a study of radiotherapy plus CTLA-4 blockade in lung cancer. Assay used: immunoSEQ multiplex PCR; TCRdb lists only in-frame clones, some missing. The data contain about 80,000 clones, 78% of them singletons. The material sequenced was peripheral blood, taken from a patient treated with radiotherapy plus ipilimumab. All receptors derive from a human donor with non-small cell lung cancer whose response to radiotherapy plus ipilimumab could not be evaluated. Some clones in this sample may be carry-over from other donors' samples. Both conserved end residues are trimmed from each CDR3. The size of a clone is reported for some rows only, either as once, few or many, or as a class for expanded clones.

>NA|TRBV2
ASSQGGTELNSPLH
>NA|TRBV6-1
ASSEFNRHQETQY
>NA|TRBV7-2
ASSLRGQGPDTQY
>NA|TRBV9
ASSVAGGRADTQY
>NA|TRBV6-5
ASRGGVGVYGYT
>NA|TRBV5-4
ASSPDRGPYGYT
>once|TRBV6-1
ASSETGSYNEQF
>NA|TRBV6-5
ASSPPGRRGETQY
>NA|TRBV2
ATTWDRNYGYT
>NA|TRBV28
ASSLLGQGNLEQY